This T cell receptor (beta chain) was identified in a study of cytomegalovirus exposure and HLA in healthy donors. Study-wide findings and caveats: Solely CMV serostatus was available to characterize immune exposure. A list of about 180 TCR beta chains associated with cytomegalovirus was given.

The CDR3 sequence is 16 residues long. Germline CDR1 is SEHNR and CDR2 is FQNEAQ (reference sequence). Donors consisted of healthy bone marrow donors. Donors were ostensibly healthy at sampling, although undocumented immune exposures were probable. As concerns this clone: Antigen specificity is unknown. An end of the junction does not agree with germline; a read error may underlie this.

PCR primers comprised 60 Vbeta and 13 Jbeta primers. Here immunoSEQ multiplex PCR was the method, and the copy in TCRdb shows in-frame clones only, minus some. The sample has under 250,000 clones, over 75% seen once. The sample taken for sequencing was PBMCs. V usage is TRBV7-9 and J usage is TRBJ2-3; the match to TRBD1 covers 10 bases. The TCR comes from a human donor in good health. This CDR3 is CSSSLYRDRGADTQYF. DNA for the CDR3: TGTTCCAGCAGCTTATATCGGGACAGGGGAGCAGATACGCAGTATTTT.